The 25 T cell receptor beta chains below were found in one sample sequenced in a study of control samples from healthy donors and cancer patients. Clones were read by immunoSEQ multiplex PCR, and TCRdb kept only the in-frame ones, dropping some. The sample holds 100,000 to 150,000 clones; roughly 90% are singletons and the top ten take around 2.3%. The specimen was blood. The receptors here all came from a man aged 40-55 years in good health.

The chain carries TRBV10-3 and TRBJ2-7, with TRBD2 identical over 10 bases. The CDR3 has 14 residues. The junction had 2 bases not matched to a gene; V was cut back by 5 bases and J by 1 base. CDR1 is ENHRY, CDR2 SYGVKD, per germline. The CDR3, as DNA: TGTGCCATCAGTCTTAGCGGGGGGTCCTACGAGCAGTACTTC. This translates into CAISLSGGSYEQYF.

The chain carries TRBV5-1 and TRBJ2-1; no firm D call. Germline loops: CDR1 SGHRS, CDR2 YFSETQ. V lost 0 bases, J lost 7 bases, and 11 bases lay in between. CDR3 length: 14 amino acids. CDR3 sequence reads: CASSLVDLLNEQFF. The DNA for the CDR3 is TGCGCCAGCAGCTTGGTAGATCTCTTGAATGAGCAGTTCTTC.

The chain joins TRBV3-1 (or the pseudogene TRBV3-2) to TRBJ2-7; D is uncertain. The CDR3 covers 15 residues. Trimming cost V 6 bases and J 6 bases, with 21 bases left between them. The germline CDR1 and CDR2 sequences are LGHDT and YNNKEL (reference sequence). CDR3 DNA sequence: TGTGCCAGCAGTCAAAAAGCCCCCGGGCCCACCGAGCAGTACTTC. Translating gives CASSQKAPGPTEQYF.

Written as DNA, the CDR3 is TGCGCCAGCAGCCAAGAGAGGGAGCTGTGGGGGGGCAATGAGCAGTTCTTC. Translation: CASSQERELWGGNEQFF. The genes are TRBV4-1 and TRBJ2-1, with TRBD2 matching 7 bases. This CDR3 is 17 amino acids long. Germline CDR1 is MGHRA and CDR2 is YSYEKL. V shed 0 bases and J 6 bases; nucleotides not matched to a gene: 11.

The rearrangement joins TRBV7-9 to TRBJ1-6; D not resolved. V lost 2 bases and J 10 bases, leaving 12 bases between the germline ends. Germline-derived CDR1 and CDR2 are SEHNR and FQNEAQ (reference sequence). The CDR3 is 14 residues long. CDR3 amino acids: CASSLMQGNSPLHF. CDR3 coding DNA: TGTGCCAGCAGCTTAATGCAAGGGAACTCACCCCTCCACTTT.

This chain joins TRBV5-1 and TRBJ2-2; 7 bases align to TRBD2. V lost 4 bases, J lost 5 bases, and 8 bases stayed unmatched. Germline V gives CDR1 SGHRS, CDR2 YFSETQ. This CDR3 has 15 amino acids. CDR3 sequence reads: CASSVSGAETGELFF. Here the CDR3 DNA reads TGCGCCAGCAGCGTCAGCGGGGCCGAAACCGGGGAGCTGTTTTTT.

This sequence joins TRBV27 and TRBJ2-3; D is possibly TRBD1 or TRBD2 (5 bases each). The V end lost 3 bases, the J end lost 2 bases, and 24 bases lay between the germline ends. This CDR3 is built from 19 residues. The germline gives CDR1 MNHEY, CDR2 SMNVEV (reference sequence). The CDR3, as DNA: TGTGCCAGCAGTTTTTCATATTGGGTCGGGGCAGAGGTCACAGATACGCAGTATTTT. It yields the protein CASSFSYWVGAEVTDTQYF.

CDR3 amino acids: CASSESGRFTETQYF. The CDR3 coding sequence is TGTGCCAGCAGCGAAAGCGGGCGTTTTACAGAGACCCAGTACTTC. V usage is TRBV9 and J usage is TRBJ2-5; TRBD2 is a possible D gene (6 bases). The CDR3 loop spans 15 amino acids. Trimming took 3 bases from V and 4 from J, leaving 16 bases between them. From germline, CDR1 is SGDLS and CDR2 YYNGEE.

With regard to this clone: A read error may produce the germline difference seen at one junction end. The gene calls are TRBV2 and TRBJ2-3; no firm D call. The CDR3 totals 15 residues. Germline values: CDR1 SNHLY, CDR2 FYNNEI. The CDR3 DNA follows: TGTGCCAGCATTGAAGGAGAGTCTAGCACAGATACGCAGTATTTT. Its translation is CASIEGESSTDTQYF.

This clone was seen only once. This chain uses TRBV21-1 with TRBJ2-5. TRBV21-1 is flagged as a pseudogene. This CDR3 region has 15 residues. The CDR3: CASSKSWLSKTPQYF. CDR3 bases: TGTGCCAGCAGCAAATCTTGGCTATCCAAGACGCCCCAGTACTTC.

V gene TRBV6-5 combines with J gene TRBJ1-6, with D possibly TRBD1 on 5 matching bases. Germline V gene lookup returns CDR1 MNHEY and CDR2 SVGAGI. This CDR3 spans 14 amino acids. The germline V and J ends were trimmed by 6 bases and 8 bases, with 14 bases remaining between them. The CDR3 nucleotides read TGTGCCAGCAGGGGGGGGTTTATCGATTCACCCCTCCACTTT. It is translated as CASRGGFIDSPLHF.

This chain's CDR3 is CASSRGLVGNEQFF. CDR3 nucleotides: TGTGCCAGTAGTAGAGGACTAGTGGGCAATGAGCAGTTCTTC. The gene calls are TRBV19 and TRBJ2-1; 7 nucleotides agree with TRBD2. Germline CDR1 LNHDA, CDR2 SQIVND (reference sequence). This CDR3 spans 14 amino acids. V was pared by 4 bases and J by 6 bases, with 6 bases of the junction left unmatched. Variable domain in full (rest from reference TRBV19 and TRBJ2-1): DGGITQSPKYLFRKEGQNVTLSCEQNLNHDAMYWYRQDPGQGLRLIYYSQIVNDFQKGDIAEGYSVSREKKESFPLTVTSAQKNPTAFYLCASSRGLVGNEQFFGPGTRLTVL.

V usage is TRBV18 and J usage is TRBJ2-7, with 7 bases that match TRBD1. With 0 bases clipped from V and 3 bases from J, the junction kept 2 bases outside the gene matches. The CDR3 is 14 amino acids. Germline V gene sequence: CDR1 KGHSH, CDR2 LQKENI. CDR3 protein: CASSPPGQSYEQYF. CDR3 coding DNA: TGTGCCAGCTCACCACCGGGACAGAGCTACGAGCAGTACTTC.

This chain uses TRBV24-1 with TRBJ1-5; unclear D gene. CDR3 length equals 13 residues. The V end lost 4 bases, the J end lost 3 bases, and 6 bases lay between the germline ends. Germline CDR1 reads KGHDR; CDR2 reads SFDVKD. CDR3: CATSDQHNQPQHF. The CDR3 nucleotides are TGTGCCACCAGTGACCAGCACAATCAGCCCCAGCATTTT.

Only one count was recorded for this clone. The CDR3 sequence is CASSHGLNGGNQPQHF. Here the CDR3 DNA reads TGTGCCAGCAGCCACGGACTCAACGGCGGCAATCAGCCCCAGCATTTT. The rearrangement uses TRBV3-1 (or the pseudogene TRBV3-2) and TRBJ1-5; D remains unclear. CDR1 is LGHDT and CDR2 is YNNKEL in the germline V gene (reference sequence). Trimming left V 3 bases short and J 2 bases short, with 14 bases between. The CDR3 is 16 amino acids.

J is TRBJ2-3 and V is TRBV7-9, with no clear D. This CDR3 is built from 11 residues. Germline-derived CDR1 and CDR2 are SEHNR and FQNEAQ (reference sequence). Trimming removed 4 bases at V and 9 bases at J, with 8 bases between. CDR3 residues: CASSSTQTQYF. The CDR3 DNA reads as TGTGCCAGCAGCTCCACGCAAACGCAGTATTTT.

The J gene is TRBJ1-3, the V gene TRBV5-8; D perhaps matches TRBD1 (5 bases). Germline loops: CDR1 SGHTS, CDR2 YDEGEE. With 2 bases removed from V and 10 bases from J, the gap between germline ends came to 16 bases. The CDR3 consists of 14 residues. CDR3 coding DNA: TGTGCCAGCAGCTTCTCTCCAGGGATGTCTACCATATATTTT. Amino acids: CASSFSPGMSTIYF.

The V and J genes are TRBV5-1 and TRBJ1-2; 8 nucleotides agree with TRBD1. Unmatched junction bases numbered 10, after V lost 1 base and J lost 8 bases. The V gene's germline CDR1 is SGHRS and CDR2 YFSETQ. CDR3 length: 15 amino acids. The CDR3 DNA reads TGCGCCAGCAGCTTGCTCGGACAGGGTGCCGACGGCTACACCTTC. This encodes CASSLLGQGADGYTF.

In nucleotides, the CDR3 is TGCGCCAGCAGCTTGGGGTTTGGGGACAGGGAAGAGACCCAGTACTTC. Translating it yields CASSLGFGDREETQYF. The chain joins TRBV5-1 to TRBJ2-5, with 9 bases that match TRBD1. Losses at the gene ends were 0 bases for V and 3 bases for J; bases not matched to a gene: 6. The length of the CDR3 is 16 residues. Looked up from germline, CDR1 is SGHRS and CDR2 is YFSETQ.

The V and J genes are TRBV4-2 and TRBJ2-3, with no clear D. The CDR3 runs 15 residues. Germline CDR1 LGHNA, CDR2 YNFKEQ. The V end lost 0 bases, the J end lost 0 bases, and 7 bases lay between the germline ends. The CDR3 DNA reads as TGTGCCAGCAGCCAAGATCCGAGAAGCACAGATACGCAGTATTTT. It yields the protein CASSQDPRSTDTQYF.

J is TRBJ2-3 and V is TRBV9; 7 bases align to TRBD2. Per germline, CDR1 SGDLS and CDR2 YYNGEE. This CDR3 has 15 residues. Losses at the gene ends were 0 bases for V and 1 base for J; bases not matched to a gene: 2. The CDR3 DNA sequence: TGTGCCAGCAGCGTAGCGGCGGGGGGCACAGATACGCAGTATTTT. It yields the protein CASSVAAGGTDTQYF. The whole variable domain, remainder taken from reference TRBV9 and TRBJ2-3, is DSGVTQTPKHLITATGQRVTLRCSPRSGDLSVYWYQQSLDQGLQFLIQYYNGEERAKGNILERFSAQQFPDLHSELNLSSLELGDSALYFCASSVAAGGTDTQYFGPGTRLTVL.

A single count supports this clone. V usage is TRBV3-1 (or the pseudogene TRBV3-2) and J usage is TRBJ2-3; 12 bases agree with TRBD2. There are 19 residues in the CDR3. Germline trimming cut 3 bases from V and 0 bases from J; bases unmatched to any gene: 10. CDR1 and CDR2 (germline): LGHDT, YNNKEL (reference sequence). In DNA, the CDR3 is TGTGCCAGCAGCCATTATATGACTAGCGGGGGCGCTAGCACAGATACGCAGTATTTT. This gives the protein CASSHYMTSGGASTDTQYF.

This sequence joins TRBV29-1 and TRBJ1-1; the D is unclear. The CDR3 has 14 amino acids. Germline CDR1 SQVTM, CDR2 ANQGSEA. The ends were cut back, 4 bases at V and 2 bases at J, with 14 bases in the middle. Here the CDR3 DNA reads TGCAGCGTTGCGCGGGCAAGAGCCAACACTGAAGCTTTCTTT. Translated: CSVARARANTEAFF.

This sequence joins TRBV5-1 and TRBJ1-2; D not certain. CDR1 is SGHRS and CDR2 is YFSETQ in the germline V gene. Trimming took 4 bases from V and 4 from J, leaving 8 bases between them. This CDR3 spans 12 amino acids. Here the CDR3 DNA reads TGCGCCAGCAGCCTAGACACCTATGGCTACACCTTC. This encodes CASSLDTYGYTF. The full variable domain, in which reference TRBV5-1 and TRBJ1-2 provide the parts outside the CDR3, is KAGVTQTPRYLIKTRGQQVTLSCSPISGHRSVSWYQQTPGQGLQFLFEYFSETQRNKGNFPGRFSGRQFSNSRSEMNVSTLELGDSALYLCASSLDTYGYTFGSGTRLTVV.

This chain joins TRBV2 and TRBJ2-7; TRBD1 matches 7 bases. V lost 6 bases, J lost 3 bases, and 11 bases stayed unmatched. The length of the CDR3 is 15 residues. Germline CDR1 and CDR2: SNHLY and FYNNEI. CDR3 protein: CASRASPGQNYEQYF. The CDR3 nucleotides read TGTGCCAGCAGAGCCTCACCGGGACAGAACTACGAGCAGTACTTC.